There are many counts of the clone carrying this T cell receptor (beta chain). As yet, its antigen is unknown. V gave up 7 bases and J gave up 7 bases, with 17 bases separating them. The CDR3 runs 14 residues. The V gene's germline CDR1 is SGHTA and CDR2 FQGNSA. TCRdb itself ran the 5' RACE reads through MiXCR, one entry per CDR3 protein. The data contain tens of thousands of distinct CDR3 sequences, approximately 4.5% of them seen just once; the ten biggest clones take up under 6.5%. The data were obtained in a study of neurological immune-mediated disorders. Where libraries were unsorted, they were derived from 2 million PBMCs stored at -80 degrees C. General study results and limits: Across subjects, no CDR3 amino acid sequence appeared in expanded clones of more than one subject, a finding that suggested private repertoires in all groups.

The rearrangement links TRBV7-2 to TRBJ2-1, with TRBD2 as a possible D gene (5 bases). The sequence was collected from a woman aged 60-75 years with multiple sclerosis. The sequenced material came from PBMCs. The CDR3 bases are TGTGCCAGCACCTCTGGCCTAGCTGTAAATGAGCAGTTCTTC. It encodes CASTSGLAVNEQFF. Full variable domain (outside the CDR3, taken from reference TRBV7-2 and TRBJ2-1): GAGVSQSPSNKVTEKGKDVELRCDPISGHTALYWYRQSLGQGLEFLIYFQGNSAPDKSGLPSDRFSAERTGGSVSTLTIQRTQQEDSAVYLCASTSGLAVNEQFFGPGTRLTVL.